The 16 T cell receptor beta chains presented below share a single source sample, sequenced in a study of T cells in Graves' hyperthyroidism and ophthalmopathy. Authors of the study amplified TCR beta CDR3 regions from RNA transcripts. Using the HTBI primer set, a first-round RT-PCR was run on the TCR CDR3. TCRdb used MiXCR to reprocess the multiplex PCR reads, holding one entry per CDR3 protein. The repertoire holds 500,000 to 650,000 distinct CDR3 sequences, with 17% as singletons. What was sequenced was blood. Receptor source: a woman aged 18-35 years with Graves' ophthalmopathy.

Only a few counts were recorded for this clonotype. The CDR3 loop is CAISEEGARNNSPLHF. The CDR3 DNA sequence: TGTGCCATCAGTGAAGAGGGGGCGCGGAACAATTCACCCCTCCACTTT. The chain employs TRBV10-3 and TRBJ1-6; 7 bases agree with TRBD1. With 3 bases clipped from V and 7 bases from J, the junction kept 9 bases outside the gene matches. Germline-derived CDR1 and CDR2 are ENHRY and SYGVKD. CDR3 length equals 16 residues.

This chain links TRBV7-2 with TRBJ1-6; a possible D gene is TRBD1 (5 bases). V was cut by 1 base and J by 9 bases, with 7 bases left in between. CDR1 is SGHTA, CDR2 FQGNSA, per germline. This CDR3 is 13 amino acids long. The CDR3 DNA is TGTGCCAGCAGCTTAGGGGACCTTTCACCCCTCCACTTT. Amino acids: CASSLGDLSPLHF.

This sequence joins TRBV19 and TRBJ2-2, with TRBD2 matching 16 bases. The germline V gene has CDR1 LNHDA and CDR2 SQIVND (reference sequence). V lost 10 bases to trimming and J lost 4 bases; unmatched junction nucleotides: 3. CDR3 length: 15 amino acids. CDR3 protein: CATGTSGGATGELFF. The CDR3 DNA is TGTGCCACAGGGACTAGCGGGGGGGCCACCGGGGAGCTGTTTTTT.

This clonotype was seen ten or more times. The V call is TRBV7-9, the J call TRBJ1-5, with TRBD1 as a possible D gene (5 bases). The CDR3 contains 16 residues. Trimming took off 0 bases at V and 1 base at J, with 10 bases between the two ends. Germline V gives CDR1 SEHNR, CDR2 FQNEAQ (reference sequence). In DNA, the CDR3 is TGTGCCAGCAGCTTAGCGCGGGGACTGAGCAATCAGCCCCAGCATTTT. Protein sequence: CASSLARGLSNQPQHF.

This clonotype has at least ten counts. This chain connects TRBV27 to TRBJ1-2, with D perhaps matching TRBD1 (5 bases). The V end lost 4 bases, the J end lost 4 bases, and 25 bases lay between the germline ends. The CDR3 consists of 18 residues. Germline values: CDR1 MNHEY, CDR2 SMNVEV (reference sequence). This CDR3 reads CASSSILHREGTLYGYTF. CDR3 bases: TGTGCCAGCAGTTCAATTCTACATAGAGAAGGGACGCTCTATGGCTACACCTTC.

The chain combines TRBV13 with TRBJ1-2; no clear D. Germline values: CDR1 PRHDT, CDR2 FYEKMQ (reference sequence). CDR3 length: 15 amino acids. V was clipped by 5 bases and J by 5 bases, with 18 bases between them. The chain's CDR3 is CASSPVIGRRYGYTF. CDR3 sequence (DNA): TGTGCCAGCAGCCCTGTGATAGGGCGCCGGTATGGCTACACCTTC.

This clonotype appeared many times. V is TRBV11-2 and J is TRBJ1-1; a weak D match, TRBD1 (5 bases). V was trimmed by 5 bases and J by 1 base, leaving 20 bases between them. The CDR3 length is 17 residues. CDR1 SGHAT and CDR2 FQNNGV come from the germline V gene. Here the CDR3 reads CASSPRGGIVRNTEAFF. The CDR3 DNA follows: TGTGCCAGCAGCCCCCGGGGCGGAATAGTTAGGAACACTGAAGCTTTCTTT.

Comments on this clonotype: Just one base apart from a much larger clone, this may be a read error. This sequence joins TRBV28 and TRBJ2-1; 16 positions match TRBD2. Germline CDR1 reads MDHEN; CDR2 reads SYDVKM. The CDR3 consists of 19 residues. This CDR3 is CASSYPSGTSGRVYSEQFF. CDR3 sequence (DNA): TGTGCCAGCAGTTACCCTTCCGGGACTAGCGGGAGGGTTTACAGTGAGCAGTTCTTC.

A note on this clonotype: A clone one base away is much larger, so this may be a read error. The chain carries TRBV6-1 and TRBJ2-3, with 7 bases matching TRBD2. Germline-derived CDR1 and CDR2 are MNHNS and SASEGT. V gave up 6 bases and J gave up 4 bases; unmatched junction bases: 10. The CDR3 totals 15 residues. The CDR3 DNA reads as TGTGCCAGCAGGGGGACTATCGGGAGACCAGATACGCAGTATTTT. Translation: CASRGTIGRPDTQYF.

There are many counts of this clonotype. The chain uses TRBV5-1 and TRBJ2-3; 7 bases agree with TRBD2. After removal of 1 base from V and 4 bases from J, the junction contained 6 bases not matched to a gene. Germline CDR1 and CDR2: SGHRS and YFSETQ. This CDR3 contains 15 residues. The CDR3 spells CASSLWGGSADTQYF. CDR3 sequence (DNA): TGCGCCAGCAGCTTGTGGGGGGGGTCCGCAGATACGCAGTATTTT.

This clonotype was found a few times. This sequence joins TRBV20-1 and TRBJ1-5; 11 positions agree with TRBD1. After removal of 6 bases from V and 0 bases from J, the junction contained 13 bases not matched to a gene. CDR1 is DFQATT, CDR2 SNEGSKA, per germline (reference sequence). CDR3 length: 18 amino acids. CDR3 sequence (DNA): TGCAGTGCGAACCACCCGGACAGGGGGCTTTATAGCAATCAGCCCCAGCATTTT. Amino acid sequence: CSANHPDRGLYSNQPQHF.

The table lists this clonotype with a few counts. The chain couples TRBV5-1 to TRBJ2-4; 7 nucleotides match TRBD1. The CDR3 runs to 15 residues. Germline assignment: CDR1 SGHRS and CDR2 YFSETQ. Germline trimming cut 5 bases from V and 6 bases from J; bases unmatched to any gene: 11. CDR3 in amino acids: CASSAAVAGGNIQYF. CDR3 DNA: TGCGCCAGCAGTGCCGCTGTGGCAGGGGGAAACATTCAGTACTTC.

The chain couples TRBV10-3 to TRBJ2-3, with TRBD1 matching 7 bases. The CDR3 loop spans 16 amino acids. CDR1 is ENHRY and CDR2 is SYGVKD in the germline V gene. Trimming took 2 bases from V and 3 from J; bases not matched to a gene: 8. The CDR3 DNA sequence: TGTGCCATCAGTGAGACGGGTGGCAGGGGGACAGATACGCAGTATTTT. Its translation: CAISETGGRGTDTQYF.

The chain carries TRBV28 and TRBJ1-6, with D unclear. The CDR3 loop spans 16 amino acids. Germline lookup yields CDR1 MDHEN and CDR2 SYDVKM. The V end lost 6 bases, the J end lost 1 base, and 13 bases lay between the germline ends. CDR3 nucleotide sequence: TGTGCCAGCAGGGCTATTTGGAGGTCCTATAATTCACCCCTCCACTTT. Its translation: CASRAIWRSYNSPLHF.

This clonotype was seen a few times. This chain uses TRBV27 with TRBJ2-3; TRBD1 agrees at 8 bases. Germline CDR1 reads MNHEY; CDR2 reads SMNVEV (reference sequence). The CDR3 is 15 residues long. Germline trimming cut 4 bases from V and 4 bases from J; bases unmatched to any gene: 7. CDR3 protein: CASSSETGEADTQYF. CDR3 DNA: TGTGCCAGCAGTTCTGAGACAGGGGAAGCAGATACGCAGTATTTT.

The chain carries TRBV5-5 and TRBJ1-1, with TRBD1 as a possible D gene (5 bases). Germline V CDR1 and CDR2: SGHKS, YYEKEE (reference sequence). V lost 0 bases and J lost 6, with 9 bases in between. The CDR3 loop spans 13 amino acids. This CDR3 is CASSLEQGPEAFF. The CDR3 nucleotides are TGTGCCAGCAGCTTGGAGCAGGGCCCTGAAGCTTTCTTT.